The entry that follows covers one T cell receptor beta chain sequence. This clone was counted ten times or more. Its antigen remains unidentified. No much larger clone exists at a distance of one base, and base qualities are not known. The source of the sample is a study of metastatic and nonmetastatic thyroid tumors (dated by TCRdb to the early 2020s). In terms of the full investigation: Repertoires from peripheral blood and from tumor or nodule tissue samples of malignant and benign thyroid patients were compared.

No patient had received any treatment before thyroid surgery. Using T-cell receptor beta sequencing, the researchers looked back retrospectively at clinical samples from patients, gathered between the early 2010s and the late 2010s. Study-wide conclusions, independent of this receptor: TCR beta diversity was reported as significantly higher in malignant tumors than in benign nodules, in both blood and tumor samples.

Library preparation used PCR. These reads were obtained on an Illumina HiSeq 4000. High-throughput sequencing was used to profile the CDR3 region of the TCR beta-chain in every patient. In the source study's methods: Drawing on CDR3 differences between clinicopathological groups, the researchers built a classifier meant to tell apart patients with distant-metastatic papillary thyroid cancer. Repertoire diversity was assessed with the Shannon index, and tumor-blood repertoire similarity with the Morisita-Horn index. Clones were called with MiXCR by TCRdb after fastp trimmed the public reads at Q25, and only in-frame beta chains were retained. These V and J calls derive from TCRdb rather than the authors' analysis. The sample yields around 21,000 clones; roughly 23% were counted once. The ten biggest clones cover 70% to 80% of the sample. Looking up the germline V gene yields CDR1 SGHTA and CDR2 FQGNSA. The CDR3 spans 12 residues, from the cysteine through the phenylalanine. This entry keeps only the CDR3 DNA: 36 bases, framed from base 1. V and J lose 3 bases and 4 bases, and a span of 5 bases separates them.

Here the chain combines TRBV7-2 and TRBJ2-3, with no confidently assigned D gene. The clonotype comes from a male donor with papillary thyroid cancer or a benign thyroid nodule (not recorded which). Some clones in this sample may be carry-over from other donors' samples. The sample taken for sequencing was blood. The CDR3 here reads CASSFFADTQYF. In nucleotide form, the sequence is TGTGCCAGCAGCTTTTTCGCAGATACGCAGTATTTT.